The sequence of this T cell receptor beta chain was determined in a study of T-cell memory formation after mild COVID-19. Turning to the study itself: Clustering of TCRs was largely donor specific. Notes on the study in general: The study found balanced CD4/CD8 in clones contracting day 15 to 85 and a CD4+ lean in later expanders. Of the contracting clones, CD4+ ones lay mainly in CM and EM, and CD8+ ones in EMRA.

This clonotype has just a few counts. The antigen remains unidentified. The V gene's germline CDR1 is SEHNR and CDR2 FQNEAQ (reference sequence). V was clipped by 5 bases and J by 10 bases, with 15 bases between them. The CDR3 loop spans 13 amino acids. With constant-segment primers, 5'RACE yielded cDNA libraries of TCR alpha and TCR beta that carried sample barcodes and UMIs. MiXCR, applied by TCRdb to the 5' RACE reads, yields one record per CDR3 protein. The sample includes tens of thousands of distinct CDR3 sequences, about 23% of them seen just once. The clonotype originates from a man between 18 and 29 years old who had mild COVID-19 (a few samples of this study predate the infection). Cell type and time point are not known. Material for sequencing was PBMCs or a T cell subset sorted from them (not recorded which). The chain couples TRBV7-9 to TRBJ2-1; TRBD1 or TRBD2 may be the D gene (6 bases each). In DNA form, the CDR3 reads TGTGCCAGCAGCCCACTTTTGGGGGGCGAGCAGTTCTTC. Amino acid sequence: CASSPLLGGEQFF. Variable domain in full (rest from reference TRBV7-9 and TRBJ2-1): DTGVSQNPRHKITKRGQNVTFRCDPISEHNRLYWYRQTLGQGPEFLTYFQNEAQLEKSRLLSDRFSAERPKGSFSTLEIQRTEQGDSAMYLCASSPLLGGEQFFGPGTRLTVL.